Following are 9 T cell receptor beta chains from one sample sequenced in a study of blood T cells in healthy people across ages. The second PCR ran roughly 7 to 12 cycles with a sample-barcoded 5' primer and J-beta primers. TCRdb re-called the 5' RACE reads with MiXCR, one entry per CDR3 protein. The repertoire holds around 650,000 distinct CDR3 sequences, approximately 29% seen once, with less than 20% in the top ten. Sequencing was performed on blood. The source is a woman aged 80 or older in good health.

This clonotype was found many times. This rearrangement joins TRBV27 to TRBJ1-6, with TRBD1 matching over 7 bases. V lost 5 bases, J lost 9 bases, and 10 bases stayed unmatched. The germline V gene encodes CDR1 MNHEY and CDR2 SMNVEV (reference sequence). There are 15 residues in the CDR3. Here the CDR3 DNA reads TGTGCCAGCAGTACCCCGACAGGGATAGGTTCACCCCTCCACTTT. Its protein is CASSTPTGIGSPLHF.

This clonotype was seen at least ten times. V is TRBV25-1 and J is TRBJ2-3, with D unresolved. The CDR3 length is 13 residues. Germline V CDR1 and CDR2: MGHDK, SYGVNS. The germline V and J ends were trimmed by 3 bases and 3 bases, with 7 bases remaining between them. As DNA, the CDR3 is TGTGCCAGCAGTGAGGAAAAAACAGATACGCAGTATTTT. It specifies CASSEEKTDTQYF.

This clonotype was detected a few times. CDR3 DNA sequence: TGTGCCAGCAGCTTTGGAGGGGGGGCCGATGAGCAGTACTTC. Translation gives CASSFGGGADEQYF. V usage is TRBV7-6 and J usage is TRBJ2-7, with D tentatively TRBD2 (7 bases). Germline loops: CDR1 SGHVS, CDR2 FNYEAQ. This CDR3 is built from 14 residues. The germline V and J ends were trimmed by 3 bases and 7 bases, with 16 bases remaining between them.

This clonotype was seen only a few times. This sequence may be a read error, since a much larger clone differs from it by one base. V gene TRBV20-1 combines with J gene TRBJ2-3; D is unclear. V shed 0 bases and J shed 4 bases, with 5 bases lying between them. The CDR3 extends over 12 amino acids. Germline-derived CDR1 and CDR2 are DFQATT and SNEGSKA (reference sequence). The CDR3 nucleotides are TGCAGTGCTAGAGATCCAGCAGATACGCAGTATTTT. Residues: CSARDPADTQYF.

With respect to this clonotype: A much bigger clone sits one base away, suggesting this may be a read error. This chain uses TRBV7-9 with TRBJ1-4; 7 positions agree with TRBD1. The CDR3 spans 14 residues. CDR1 is SEHNR and CDR2 is FQNEAQ in the germline V gene (reference sequence). CDR3 DNA sequence: TGTACCAGCAGCCCGGCAGGGGGTGGTGAAAAACTGTTTTTT. Amino acid sequence: CTSSPAGGGEKLFF.

This clonotype was picked up a small number of times. A read error is possible here, since a much larger clone lies one base away. The V call is TRBV20-1, the J call TRBJ2-5, with 9 nucleotides matching TRBD1. CDR1 DFQATT and CDR2 SNEGSKA come from the germline V gene (reference sequence). With 3 bases clipped from V and 3 bases from J, the junction kept 5 bases outside the gene matches. The length of the CDR3 is 14 residues. CDR3 nucleotides: TGCAGTGCTAGTGGGACAGGGAGGGAAGAGACCCAGTACTTC. Its translation is CSASGTGREETQYF.

This clonotype was observed a few times. The chain joins TRBV5-1 to TRBJ2-3; 12 positions agree with TRBD2. CDR3 length: 17 amino acids. The V and J ends lost 0 bases and 5 bases, in that order; junction bases with no gene match: 7. Germline CDR1 SGHRS, CDR2 YFSETQ. The chain's CDR3 is CASSLEASGGAGDTQYF. The DNA of the CDR3 is TGCGCCAGCAGCTTGGAAGCTAGCGGGGGGGCTGGAGATACGCAGTATTTT.

This clonotype came up many times. The V call is TRBV11-2, the J call TRBJ1-4; the match to TRBD1 covers 9 bases. CDR3 size: 14 residues. The germline CDR1 and CDR2 sequences are SGHAT and FQNNGV. The ends lost 4 bases at V and 8 bases at J; junction bases unmatched: 5. CDR3 residues: CASSSTGGKEKLFF. CDR3 DNA sequence: TGTGCCAGCAGCTCCACAGGGGGCAAAGAAAAACTGTTTTTT.

This clonotype was observed many times. V usage is TRBV10-3 and J usage is TRBJ1-1; 7 nucleotides match TRBD1. The CDR3 has 15 residues. J was trimmed by 0 bases and V by 4 bases; bases with no gene match: 5. In germline, CDR1 is ENHRY, CDR2 SYGVKD. In DNA, the CDR3 is TGTGCCATCAGTGCCGAACAGGGGCTGAACACTGAAGCTTTCTTT. This gives the protein CAISAEQGLNTEAFF.